These T cell receptor beta chains were read from a single sample in a study of blood T cell repertoires in COVID-19. Produced via immunoSEQ multiplex PCR; TCRdb's table is partial and in-frame only. The profile shows 120,000 or so clones, 70% to 80% of them singletons. Sequenced sample: peripheral blood. These receptor sequences come from a human donor in a cohort sampled during active COVID-19. Both conserved end residues are part of each CDR3. Each record gives: J gene, V gene, D gene, clone size, CDR3 protein, CDR3 DNA. A D gene is named only where the DNA matches it firmly. Some rows have no size entry. The others give once, few or many, or a class for an expanded clone.

TRBJ1-1,TRBV28,.,.,CASSLTAGEAFF,TGTGCCAGCAGTTTAACGGCAGGGGAAGCTTTCTTT
TRBJ2-1,TRBV18,.,.,CASSTAEAGDEQFF,TGTGCCAGCTCAACCGCAGAAGCCGGAGATGAGCAGTTCTTC
TRBJ1-2,TRBV6-5,.,.,CASSYDITNYGYTF,TGTGCCAGCAGTTACGACATTACTAACTATGGCTACACCTTC
TRBJ2-5,TRBV19,.,.,CASSIGGGSETQYF,TGTGCCAGTAGTATAGGTGGAGGGTCAGAGACCCAGTACTTC
TRBJ1-5,TRBV6-5,TRBD1,.,CASSRGTGGDQPQHF,TGTGCCAGCAGCCGCGGGACAGGGGGGGATCAGCCCCAGCATTTT
TRBJ1-5,TRBV2,.,.,CASSEALGRAGQPQHF,TGTGCCAGCAGTGAAGCGCTTGGCAGGGCGGGACAGCCCCAGCATTTT
TRBJ2-1,TRBV10-3,.,.,CAISESAYNEQFF,TGTGCCATCAGTGAGTCTGCGTACAATGAGCAGTTCTTC
TRBJ2-2,TRBV27,TRBD2,.,CASSPTSRNTGELFF,TGTGCCAGCAGTCCGACTAGCAGGAACACCGGGGAGCTGTTTTTT
TRBJ2-2,TRBV24-1,TRBD2,.,CATSDPTSGGPGELFF,TGTGCCACCAGTGATCCGACTAGCGGGGGGCCCGGGGAGCTGTTTTTT
TRBJ2-7,TRBV10-3,.,.,CAISLGGGANYEQYF,TGTGCCATCAGTCTAGGAGGGGGGGCCAACTACGAGCAGTACTTC
TRBJ1-3,TRBV5-5,.,.,CASSPYPTQGISGNTIYF,TGTGCCAGCAGCCCCTACCCCACACAGGGAATCTCAGGAAACACCATATATTTT
TRBJ2-2,TRBV9,.,.,CASSVEQALVTGELFF,TGTGCCAGCAGCGTAGAGCAGGCCCTCGTGACCGGGGAGCTGTTTTTT
TRBJ2-5,TRBV20-1,.,.,CSASYLGSQETQYF,TGCAGTGCTAGTTATTTGGGCAGCCAAGAGACCCAGTACTTC
TRBJ1-4,TRBV5-4,.,.,CASSLDGADEKLFF,TGTGCCAGCAGCTTAGATGGGGCTGATGAAAAACTGTTTTTT
TRBJ2-2,TRBV5-1,TRBD2,.,CASSLTSGRSPAGELFF,TGCGCCAGCAGCTTGACTAGCGGGCGTAGTCCAGCCGGGGAGCTGTTTTTT
TRBJ1-2,TRBV6-6,.,.,CASSQQPNYGYTF,TGTGCCAGCAGTCAACAGCCTAACTATGGCTACACCTTC
TRBJ2-7,TRBV9,.,.,CASSGTEGGEQYF,TGTGCCAGCAGCGGGACGGAAGGAGGCGAGCAGTACTTC
TRBJ1-2,TRBV4-2,.,.,CASSQGARSLNYGYTF,TGTGCCAGCAGCCAAGGGGCTCGATCACTTAACTATGGCTACACCTTC
TRBJ1-2,TRBV6-2/TRBV6-3,.,.,CASSYSGEAYGYTF,TGTGCCAGCAGTTACTCCGGGGAAGCGTATGGCTACACCTTC
TRBJ1-5,TRBV11-1,.,.,CASSENRGQPQHF,TGTGCCAGCAGCGAAAACCGGGGTCAGCCCCAGCATTTT
TRBJ2-1,TRBV7-3,TRBD2,once,CASSILTVLAGGNEQFF,TGTGCCAGCAGCATACTAACGGTACTAGCGGGAGGCAATGAGCAGTTCTTC
TRBJ2-7,TRBV10-3,.,.,CAISESTAYDEQYF,TGTGCCATCAGTGAGTCGACAGCTTACGACGAGCAGTACTTC
TRBJ1-2,TRBV5-4,TRBD1,.,CASSLAGDRARYGYTF,TGTGCCAGCAGCTTGGCGGGAGACAGGGCAAGATATGGCTACACCTTC
TRBJ2-2,TRBV7-8,.,.,CASSLVRVTGELFF,TGTGCCAGCAGCTTAGTTCGAGTCACCGGGGAGCTGTTTTTT
TRBJ2-4,TRBV3-1/TRBV3-2,.,.,CASSQEGLNPKNIQYF,TGTGCCAGCAGCCAAGAGGGCCTTAACCCGAAAAACATTCAGTACTTC
TRBJ1-1,TRBV19,.,.,CASSIPRTEAFF,TGTGCCAGTAGTATACCCAGAACTGAAGCTTTCTTT
TRBJ2-2,TRBV7-3,.,.,CASSLTGKAGELFF,TGTGCCAGCAGCTTAACCGGGAAGGCCGGGGAGCTGTTTTTT
TRBJ1-4,TRBV5-6,.,.,CASSLGQVGKLFF,TGTGCCAGCAGCTTGGGACAGGTGGGGAAACTGTTTTTT
TRBJ2-1,TRBV19,.,.,CASSIVLTAEEQFF,TGTGCCAGTAGTATAGTTTTGACAGCTGAGGAGCAGTTCTTC
TRBJ2-1,TRBV9,.,.,CASSRGGANSYNEQFF,TGTGCCAGCAGCCGAGGGGGGGCTAACTCCTACAATGAGCAGTTCTTC
TRBJ2-7,TRBV7-3,TRBD1,.,CASSQGTGSSYEQYF,TGTGCCAGCAGCCAAGGGACAGGGAGCTCCTACGAGCAGTACTTC
TRBJ1-3,TRBV19,TRBD1,.,CASTVTGVFSGNTIYF,TGTGCCAGTACAGTGACAGGGGTCTTCTCTGGAAACACCATATATTTT
TRBJ1-1,TRBV7-2,.,.,CASSPLFEAFF,TGTGCCAGCAGCCCACTGTTCGAAGCTTTCTTT
TRBJ2-3,TRBV4-1,.,.,CASSNPLAGRGTQYF,TGCGCCAGCAGCAACCCCCTAGCTGGGAGAGGGACGCAGTATTTT
TRBJ1-2,TRBV19,TRBD1,.,CASSTRDSYYGYTF,TGTGCCAGTAGTACAAGGGACAGCTACTATGGCTACACCTTC
TRBJ1-6,TRBV14,.,.,CASSQLGVGNSPLHF,TGTGCCAGCAGCCAACTAGGAGTCGGTAATTCACCCCTCCACTTT
TRBJ1-5,TRBV19,TRBD1,.,CASATGTAGPQHF,TGTGCCAGTGCGACTGGGACAGCGGGGCCCCAGCATTTT
TRBJ2-1,TRBV4-2,TRBD2,.,CASSQERGVNEQFF,TGTGCCAGCAGCCAAGAGCGGGGGGTCAATGAGCAGTTCTTC
TRBJ2-2,TRBV25-1,TRBD1,.,CASRRTGNTGELFF,TGTGCCAGCAGGAGGACAGGGAACACCGGGGAGCTGTTTTTT
TRBJ2-5,TRBV29-1,TRBD2,.,CSVAYSAERGETQYF,TGCAGCGTAGCCTATTCAGCGGAGCGGGGAGAGACCCAGTACTTC
TRBJ2-7,TRBV6-6,TRBD2,.,CASSSPQAGSYEQYF,TGTGCCAGCAGTTCGCCGCAAGCGGGATCCTACGAGCAGTACTTC
TRBJ1-6,TRBV19,TRBD1,many,CASRRTGKNSPLHF,TGTGCCAGTAGAAGGACAGGGAAGAATTCACCCCTCCACTTT
TRBJ1-5,TRBV28,.,.,CASSFSRLNQPQHF,TGTGCCAGCAGTTTTAGTAGATTAAATCAGCCCCAGCATTTT
TRBJ2-2,TRBV5-5,.,.,CASSLKAGNTGELFF,TGTGCCAGCAGCTTGAAAGCAGGGAACACCGGGGAGCTGTTTTTT
TRBJ2-1,TRBV9,TRBD1,.,CASSVLQGAYNEQFF,TGTGCCAGCAGCGTATTACAGGGGGCCTACAATGAGCAGTTCTTC
TRBJ2-4,TRBV5-5,TRBD2,.,CASSPGVAGGGFNQYF,TGTGCCAGCAGCCCCGGGGTAGCGGGAGGGGGGTTCAATCAGTACTTC
TRBJ2-7,TRBV5-4,TRBD2,.,CASSLELAGNYEQYF,TGTGCCAGCAGCTTGGAACTAGCGGGAAACTACGAGCAGTACTTC
TRBJ1-6,TRBV30,.,.,CAWSPSSNSPLHF,TGTGCCTGGAGTCCATCCAGTAATTCACCCCTCCACTTT
TRBJ1-4,TRBV6-1,.,.,CASSELLLNEKLFF,TGTGCCAGCAGTGAATTACTCCTTAATGAAAAACTGTTTTTT
TRBJ2-3,TRBV7-9,TRBD2,.,CASSRSSGRATDTQYF,TGTGCCAGCAGCCGTTCAAGCGGGAGGGCCACAGATACGCAGTATTTT
TRBJ2-7,TRBV7-2,.,.,CASSQIPTSRYEQYF,TGTGCCAGCAGCCAAATACCGACTAGTAGATACGAGCAGTACTTC
TRBJ1-2,TRBV30,.,.,CAWSVPKNFTF,TGTGCCTGGAGTGTACCTAAGAACTTCACCTTC
TRBJ2-1,TRBV28,.,once,CASSGVANTRNNEQFF,TGTGCCAGCAGTGGAGTAGCTAATACCCGAAACAATGAGCAGTTCTTC
TRBJ2-7,TRBV18,.,once,CASSPVGAHEQYF,TGTGCCAGCTCACCCGTAGGGGCCCACGAGCAGTACTTC
TRBJ2-1,TRBV11-1,TRBD1,.,CASSLAWDRQNEQFF,TGTGCCAGCAGCTTAGCTTGGGACAGGCAAAATGAGCAGTTCTTC
TRBJ1-2,TRBV6-2/TRBV6-3,.,few,CASSYTGNYGYTF,TGTGCCAGCAGTTACACAGGGAACTATGGCTACACCTTC
TRBJ2-7,TRBV5-6,TRBD1,.,CASSYRGTGPPYEQYF,TGTGCCAGCAGCTACCGAGGGACAGGGCCTCCCTACGAGCAGTACTTC